This record concerns one T cell receptor (beta chain) sequence. The antigen is not known. TCRdb's table, derived via immunoSEQ multiplex PCR, lists solely in-frame clones and lacks some. The repertoire includes 9,000 to 15,000 clones, about 78% of them detected once, and 47% sits in the top ten. The data were taken from a study of STAT3 mutations in large granular lymphocyte leukemia. Broader study findings: In T-cell large granular lymphocyte leukemia, about half of patients showed multiple immunodominant subclonotypes.

Specimen: peripheral blood mononuclear cells. The sequence was collected from a man aged 55 to 70 with T-cell large granular lymphocyte leukemia. Some clones in this sample may be carry-over from other donors' samples.

CDR3 sequence reads: CASSSGRDYGYTF. The CDR3, as DNA: TGTGCCAGCAGTTCGGGGCGAGACTATGGCTACACCTTC. The chain has TRBV7-9 and TRBJ1-2, with D perhaps TRBD1 (5 bases). Per germline, CDR1 SEHNR and CDR2 FQNEAQ (reference sequence). This CDR3 contains 13 residues. Trimming shortened V by 6 bases and J by 3 bases, and 11 bases separated the two germline ends.